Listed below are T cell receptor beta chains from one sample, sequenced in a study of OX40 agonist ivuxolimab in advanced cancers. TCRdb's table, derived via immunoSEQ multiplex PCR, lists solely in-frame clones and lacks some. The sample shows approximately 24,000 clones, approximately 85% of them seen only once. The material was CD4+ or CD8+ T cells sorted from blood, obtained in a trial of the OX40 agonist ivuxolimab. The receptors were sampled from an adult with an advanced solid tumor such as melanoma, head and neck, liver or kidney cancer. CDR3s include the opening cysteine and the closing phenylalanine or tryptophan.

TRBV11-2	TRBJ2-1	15	CASSSDASSYNEQFF
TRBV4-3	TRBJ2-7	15	CASSQDRQGPYEQYF
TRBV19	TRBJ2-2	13	CASSGRGAGELFF
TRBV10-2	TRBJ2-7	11	CASSEVAEQYF
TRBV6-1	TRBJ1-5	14	CASRARQGVQPQHF
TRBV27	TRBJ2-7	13	CASKAGAEGEQYF
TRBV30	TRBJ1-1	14	CAWSVKGRRTEAFF
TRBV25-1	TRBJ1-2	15	CASSGGPLKNYGYTF
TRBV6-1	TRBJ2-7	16	CASSEYGVAGSYEQYF
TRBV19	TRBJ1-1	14	CASSMSSLGTEAFF
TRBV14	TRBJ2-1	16	CASSQEDRGLFGEQFF
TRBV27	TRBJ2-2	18	CASSLFPAGDPNTGELFF
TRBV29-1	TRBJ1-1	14	CSVEGNTGNTEAFF
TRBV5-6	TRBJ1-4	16	CASSAGTGGMNEKLFF
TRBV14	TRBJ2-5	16	CAGRKSGTGTGETQYF
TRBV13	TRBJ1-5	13	CASSSYSLKVQHF
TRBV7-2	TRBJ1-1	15	CASSLASYMNTEAFF
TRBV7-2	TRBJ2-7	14	CASSSDRGYYEQYF
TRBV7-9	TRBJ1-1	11	CASSLVTEAFF
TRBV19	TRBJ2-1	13	CASSKTGGNEQFF
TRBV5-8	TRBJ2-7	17	CASSLKNYFGQPYEQYF
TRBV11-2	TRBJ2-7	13	CASSWGGGYEQYF
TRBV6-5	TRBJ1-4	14	CASSLGTATEKLFF
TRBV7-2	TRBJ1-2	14	CASSFGGPNYGYTF
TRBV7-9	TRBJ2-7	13	CASSYAGGHEQYF
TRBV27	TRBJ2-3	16	CASSFLLAGGPDTQYF
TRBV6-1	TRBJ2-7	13	CASSEWGSYEQYF
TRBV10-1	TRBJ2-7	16	CARRGTLLQFLYEQYF
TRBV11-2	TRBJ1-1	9	CASSNEAFF
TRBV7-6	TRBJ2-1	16	CASSLRGGGTYNEQFF
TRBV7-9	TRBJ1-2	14	CASSLIGYLDGYTF
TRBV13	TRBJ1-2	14	CASSPWTGNYGYTF
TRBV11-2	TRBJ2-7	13	CASSLGVQDEQYF
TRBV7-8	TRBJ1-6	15	CASSFQGDYNSPLHF
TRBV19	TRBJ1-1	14	CASSQGQGYTEAFF